The 26 T cell receptor beta chains below all came from one sample that was sequenced in a study of memory CD4+ T cells and cytomegalovirus serostatus. Single viable CD3+CD4+CD8-CD45RO+ cells were sorted as the memory CD4+ T cells. The method was immunoSEQ multiplex PCR; TCRdb's version includes in-frame clones alone and lacks a portion of them. The table has tens of thousands of clones, over 65% seen once. Sample: memory CD4+ T cells from blood. The receptors were sampled from an adult in good health and CMV-seropositive.

The genes are TRBV7-9 and TRBJ1-1; possibly TRBD1 for D (5 bases). The V and J ends lost 6 bases and 0 bases respectively, with 8 bases between them. In germline, CDR1 is SEHNR, CDR2 FQNEAQ (reference sequence). There are 13 residues in the CDR3. The CDR3 DNA reads TGTGCCAGCAGAGAGACAGTGAACACTGAAGCTTTCTTT. This translates into CASRETVNTEAFF.

This clone was detected a few times. This chain joins TRBV2 and TRBJ2-3; possibly TRBD2 for D (5 bases). The V end lost 8 bases, the J end lost 6 bases, and 15 bases lay between the germline ends. Germline loops: CDR1 SNHLY, CDR2 FYNNEI. This CDR3 has 13 amino acids. Written as DNA, the CDR3 is TGTGCCAGCCATATAAAAGTAGCGGATACGCAGTATTTT. Encoded protein: CASHIKVADTQYF.

A single count supports this clone. The chain recombines TRBV28 with TRBJ2-7; perhaps D is TRBD1 or TRBD2 (7 bases each). The CDR3 extends over 17 amino acids. Trimming took off 3 bases at V and 5 bases at J, with 23 bases between the two ends. Germline V CDR1 and CDR2: MDHEN, SYDVKM. CDR3 protein: CASSFPPLSRGGNEQYF. The CDR3 DNA sequence: TGTGCCAGCAGTTTTCCCCCCCTGAGCAGGGGGGGCAACGAGCAGTACTTC.

This clone was recorded a few times. The gene calls are TRBV6-4 and TRBJ1-5; D ambiguous. CDR1 is MRHNA, CDR2 SNTAGT, per germline. The CDR3 totals 13 residues. V gave up 4 bases and J gave up 6 bases, with 10 bases separating them. In DNA form, the CDR3 reads TGTGCCAGCAGTGGTAACGGAGGTCAGCCCCAGCATTTT. This gives the protein CASSGNGGQPQHF.

V gene TRBV7-2 combines with J gene TRBJ2-2, with 11 bases aligning to TRBD2. CDR3 size: 15 residues. V was clipped by 5 bases and J by 4 bases; unmatched bases: 3. Germline-derived CDR1 and CDR2 are SGHTA and FQGNSA. CDR3 amino acids: CASSPGTSGTGELFF. As DNA, the CDR3 is TGTGCCAGCAGCCCCGGGACTAGCGGCACCGGGGAGCTGTTTTTT. Filled out from reference TRBV7-2 and TRBJ2-2, the complete variable domain reads GAGVSQSPSNKVTEKGKDVELRCDPISGHTALYWYRQSLGQGLEFLIYFQGNSAPDKSGLPSDRFSAERTGGSVSTLTIQRTQQEDSAVYLCASSPGTSGTGELFFGEGSRLTVL.

This CDR3 is CASSEGGGVISYEQYV. The CDR3 DNA reads TGTGCCAGCAGTGAAGGGGGTGGGGTAATCTCCTACGAGCAGTACGTC. The chain uses TRBV6-1 and TRBJ2-7, with no clear D. CDR1 is MNHNS, CDR2 SASEGT, per germline. The CDR3 contains 16 residues. Trimming left V 1 base short and J 0 bases short, with 13 bases between.

V is TRBV4-2 and J is TRBJ1-3; TRBD1 matches 9 bases. Germline V gene sequence: CDR1 LGHNA, CDR2 YNFKEQ. The V segment lost 0 bases and the J segment 2 bases; nucleotides outside the gene matches: 11. The CDR3 extends over 19 amino acids. The CDR3 coding sequence is TGTGCCAGCAGCCAAGAACAGGGGGCTAGATATTTGACTGGAAACACCATATATTTT. Residues: CASSQEQGARYLTGNTIYF.

This chain connects TRBV11-1 to TRBJ2-7, with TRBD1 identical over 7 bases. Trimming took 2 bases from V and 3 from J; bases not matched to a gene: 7. CDR1 is SGHAT and CDR2 is FQDESV in the germline V gene (reference sequence). This CDR3 is built from 15 residues. CDR3 sequence: CASSLKGTARYEQYV. CDR3 DNA: TGTGCCAGCAGCTTAAAGGGGACAGCTCGCTACGAGCAGTACGTC.

The chain combines TRBV11-3 with TRBJ1-1; D ambiguous. Trimming shortened V by 0 bases and J by 4 bases, and 21 bases separated the two germline ends. The CDR3 consists of 18 residues. Germline V CDR1 and CDR2: SGHNT, YENEEA. The CDR3 sequence is CASSLDQGGTTRGTEAFF. The CDR3 DNA follows: TGTGCCAGCAGCTTAGATCAAGGAGGAACTACTCGGGGCACTGAAGCTTTCTTT. Full variable domain (remainder filled in from reference TRBV11-3 and TRBJ1-1): EAGVVQSPRYKIIEKKQPVAFWCNPISGHNTLYWYLQNLGQGPELLIRYENEEAVDDSQLPKDRFSAERLKGVDSTLKIQPAELGDSAVYLCASSLDQGGTTRGTEAFFGQGTRLTVV.

The J gene is TRBJ2-3, the V gene TRBV6-5; D might be TRBD1 (5 bases). Between the trimmed V and J ends, which lost 11 bases and 4 bases, there was a span of 19 bases. This CDR3 is built from 14 residues. Germline values: CDR1 MNHEY, CDR2 SVGAGI. CDR3 loop: CASQYRYWADTQYF. CDR3 coding DNA: TGTGCCTCACAATACAGGTATTGGGCAGATACGCAGTATTTT.

The V call is TRBV7-6, the J call TRBJ2-1; TRBD2 might be the D (7 bases). Trimming removed 4 bases from V and 5 bases from J, with 15 bases in between. Per the germline V gene, CDR1 is SGHVS and CDR2 is FNYEAQ. The CDR3 sequence is 15 residues long. DNA for the CDR3: TGTGCCAGCAGCTCTGGGGGGGCGGGTCACAATGAGCAGTTCTTC. Translated: CASSSGGAGHNEQFF.

J is TRBJ1-1 and V is TRBV5-1; D unclear. Germline-derived CDR1 and CDR2 are SGHRS and YFSETQ. The CDR3 totals 15 residues. V lost 4 bases to trimming and J lost 0 bases, with 13 bases between them. CDR3: CASSASSSMNTEAFF. The CDR3 DNA sequence: TGCGCCAGCAGCGCCTCGTCCTCCATGAACACTGAAGCTTTCTTT.

The chain has TRBV7-2 and TRBJ2-7; D may match TRBD1 or TRBD2 (5 bases each). From germline, CDR1 is SGHTA and CDR2 FQGNSA. Trimming took 2 bases from V and 2 from J, leaving 16 bases between them. The CDR3 has 16 residues. The DNA of the CDR3 is TGTGCCAGCAGCTTATCGCCGCGAGGGGCCGCCTACGAGCAGTACTTC. Translating it yields CASSLSPRGAAYEQYF.

V usage is TRBV6-6 and J usage is TRBJ1-3; no clear D gene. CDR1 is MNHNY and CDR2 is SVGAGI in the germline V gene (reference sequence). V lost 2 bases and J 0 bases, leaving 8 bases between the germline ends. The CDR3 spans 15 residues. CDR3 in DNA: TGTGCCAGCAGTTACCAGGCTAGCTCTGGAAACACCATATATTTT. It specifies CASSYQASSGNTIYF.

The chain employs TRBV6-5 and TRBJ2-7; possible D gene TRBD1, 6 bases. V dropped 2 bases and J dropped 4 bases, with 15 bases sitting between them. Germline loops: CDR1 MNHEY, CDR2 SVGAGI. The CDR3 spans 15 residues. This CDR3 is CASSYVRGYLYEQYV. CDR3 coding DNA: TGTGCCAGCAGTTACGTCAGGGGTTACCTTTACGAGCAGTACGTC.

The chain is built from TRBV2 and TRBJ2-1; D possibly corresponds to TRBD2 (6 bases). Germline-derived CDR1 and CDR2 are SNHLY and FYNNEI. Trimming took 5 bases from V and 6 from J, leaving 14 bases between them. This CDR3 has 14 residues. The CDR3 sequence is CASSKEGALNEQFF. The CDR3 DNA reads as TGTGCCAGCAGTAAGGAGGGAGCGCTCAATGAGCAGTTCTTC.

The genes are TRBV19 and TRBJ2-7, with D hard to call. This CDR3 is built from 14 residues. Trimming took off 4 bases at V and 4 bases at J, with 14 bases between the two ends. From germline, CDR1 is LNHDA and CDR2 SQIVND (reference sequence). The DNA of the CDR3 is TGTGCCAGTAGTACCCCGTCCGGGCAATACGAGCAGTACTTC. As protein: CASSTPSGQYEQYF.

This chain links TRBV30 with TRBJ2-5; 7 positions match TRBD2. The assigned J gene may be wrong: the sequence end matches TRBJ2-7 better. The CDR3 extends over 18 amino acids. Per germline, CDR1 GTSNPN and CDR2 SVGIG (reference sequence). The DNA for the CDR3 is TGTGCTTTTTCTCGCGGGAGTCAGGGCTCTCCTCGTATCTACGAGCAGTACTTC. It translates to CAFSRGSQGSPRIYEQYF.

This clone was picked up a small number of times. The chain is built from TRBV2 and TRBJ1-1; D remains ambiguous. The CDR3 is made up of 12 amino acids. Germline CDR1 SNHLY, CDR2 FYNNEI. Trimming removed 8 bases from V and 0 bases from J, with 7 bases in between. The CDR3 spells CASSTMNTEAFF. The DNA of the CDR3 is TGTGCCAGCTCTACGATGAACACTGAAGCTTTCTTT.

The CDR3 region has the DNA TGTGCCAGCAGCTTGTGGGCCAGCAGGGACTATGGCTACACCTTC. Translation: CASSLWASRDYGYTF. The chain employs TRBV5-4 and TRBJ1-2, with TRBD1 as a possible D gene (5 bases). Germline V gives CDR1 SGHNT, CDR2 YYREEE (reference sequence). V was trimmed by 1 base and J by 3 bases, leaving 13 bases between them. This CDR3 is built from 15 residues.

The CDR3: CASSLSIGVSEQFF. In DNA, the CDR3 is TGTGCCAGCAGTTTATCTATAGGGGTTTCTGAGCAGTTCTTC. The chain recombines TRBV28 with TRBJ2-1; a weak D match, TRBD1 (5 bases). Trimming left V 1 base short and J 9 bases short, with 13 bases between. The germline V gene has CDR1 MDHEN and CDR2 SYDVKM. CDR3 length: 14 amino acids.

The chain uses TRBV6-5 and TRBJ1-2; 7 bases are shared with TRBD1. Germline CDR1 reads MNHEY; CDR2 reads SVGAGI. The CDR3 is 14 residues long. V was pared by 6 bases and J by 8 bases, with 12 bases of the junction left unmatched. The CDR3 spells CASSRLGQGGGYTF. CDR3 sequence (DNA): TGTGCCAGCAGCAGACTGGGACAAGGGGGCGGCTACACCTTC.

The rearrangement links TRBV5-1 to TRBJ1-2; 10 bases map to TRBD1. Looked up from germline, CDR1 is SGHRS and CDR2 is YFSETQ. With V trimmed by 1 base and J by 6 bases, 9 bases remained unmatched. This CDR3 is 16 amino acids long. CDR3 coding DNA: TGCGCCAGCAGCTTGACCCGGGACAGGGGTTGGAATGGCTACACCTTC. Encoded protein: CASSLTRDRGWNGYTF.

This clone was observed a few times. This chain links TRBV30 with TRBJ1-2; no definite D call. The germline gives CDR1 GTSNPN, CDR2 SVGIG (reference sequence). Between the trimmed V and J ends, which lost 1 base and 4 bases, there was a span of 7 bases. This CDR3 contains 12 residues. The CDR3 sequence is CAWSGAPYGYTF. The CDR3 nucleotides read TGTGCCTGGAGTGGGGCCCCCTATGGCTACACCTTC.

The sample holds a few counts of this clone. The V call is TRBV15, the J call TRBJ1-1; D perhaps matches TRBD1 (6 bases). The germline V gene encodes CDR1 LNHNV and CDR2 YYDKDF (reference sequence). V gave up 1 base and J gave up 2 bases, with 11 bases separating them. This CDR3 is 15 amino acids long. Written as DNA, the CDR3 is TGTGCCACCAGCAGAGGCCGGGGGCTTAACACTGAAGCTTTCTTT. It specifies CATSRGRGLNTEAFF.

The V and J genes are TRBV6-5 and TRBJ2-2; perhaps TRBD2 as D (5 bases). V was pared by 2 bases and J by 4 bases, with 11 bases between. The germline V gene has CDR1 MNHEY and CDR2 SVGAGI. This CDR3 comprises 15 residues. The CDR3 region is CASSYRGLATGELFF. The CDR3 nucleotides are TGTGCCAGCAGTTACCGAGGGCTAGCCACCGGGGAGCTGTTTTTT.